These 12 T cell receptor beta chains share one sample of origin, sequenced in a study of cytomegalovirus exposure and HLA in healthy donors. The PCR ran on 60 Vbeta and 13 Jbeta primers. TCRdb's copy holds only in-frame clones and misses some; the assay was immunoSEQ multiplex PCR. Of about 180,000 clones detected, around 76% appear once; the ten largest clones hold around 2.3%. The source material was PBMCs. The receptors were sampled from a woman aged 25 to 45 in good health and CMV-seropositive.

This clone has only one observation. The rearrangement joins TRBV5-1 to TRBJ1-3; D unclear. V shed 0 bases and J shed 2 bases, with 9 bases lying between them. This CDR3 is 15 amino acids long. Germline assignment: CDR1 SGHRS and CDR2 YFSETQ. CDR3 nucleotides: TGCGCCAGCAGCTTGGACAACAGAGCTGGAAACACCATATATTTT. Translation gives CASSLDNRAGNTIYF.

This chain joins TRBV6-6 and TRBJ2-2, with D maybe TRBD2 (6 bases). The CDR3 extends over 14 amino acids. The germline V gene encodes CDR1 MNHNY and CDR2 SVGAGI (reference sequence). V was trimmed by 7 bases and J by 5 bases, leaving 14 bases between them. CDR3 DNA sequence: TGTGCCAGCACTCGACCGGGGGAAACCGGGGAGCTGTTTTTT. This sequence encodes CASTRPGETGELFF.

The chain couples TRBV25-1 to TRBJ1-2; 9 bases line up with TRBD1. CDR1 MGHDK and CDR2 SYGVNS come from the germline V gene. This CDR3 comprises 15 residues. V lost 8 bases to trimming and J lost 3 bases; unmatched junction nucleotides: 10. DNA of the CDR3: TGTGCCAGCTCCCCAGAGGGACAGGGAGACTATGGCTACACCTTC. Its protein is CASSPEGQGDYGYTF.

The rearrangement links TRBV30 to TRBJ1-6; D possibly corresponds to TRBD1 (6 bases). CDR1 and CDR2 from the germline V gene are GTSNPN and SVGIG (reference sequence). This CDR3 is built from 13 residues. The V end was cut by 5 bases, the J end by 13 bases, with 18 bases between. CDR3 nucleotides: TGTGCCTGGGGAGGACAGACATCACAGCCCCTCCACTTT. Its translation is CAWGGQTSQPLHF.

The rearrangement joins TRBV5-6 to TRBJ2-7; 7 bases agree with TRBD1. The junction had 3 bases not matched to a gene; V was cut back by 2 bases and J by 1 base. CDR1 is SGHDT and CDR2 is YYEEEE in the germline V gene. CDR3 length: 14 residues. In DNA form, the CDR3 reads TGTGCCAGCAGCTTCGTGACAGGGTCCTACGAGCAGTACTTC. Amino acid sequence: CASSFVTGSYEQYF.

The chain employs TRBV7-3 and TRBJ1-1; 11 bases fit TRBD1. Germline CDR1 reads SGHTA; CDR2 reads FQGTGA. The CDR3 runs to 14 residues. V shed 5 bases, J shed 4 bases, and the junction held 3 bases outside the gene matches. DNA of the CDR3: TGTGCCAGCAGCCCCGGGACAGGGGGCACTGAAGCTTTCTTT. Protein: CASSPGTGGTEAFF.

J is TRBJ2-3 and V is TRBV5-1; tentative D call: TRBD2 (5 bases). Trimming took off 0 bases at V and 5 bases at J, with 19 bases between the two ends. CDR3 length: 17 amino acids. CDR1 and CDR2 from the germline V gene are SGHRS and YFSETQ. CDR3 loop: CASSLDGAIRGVDTQYF. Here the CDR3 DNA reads TGCGCCAGCAGCTTGGATGGCGCAATACGGGGTGTAGATACGCAGTATTTT. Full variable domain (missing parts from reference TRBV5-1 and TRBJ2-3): KAGVTQTPRYLIKTRGQQVTLSCSPISGHRSVSWYQQTPGQGLQFLFEYFSETQRNKGNFPGRFSGRQFSNSRSEMNVSTLELGDSALYLCASSLDGAIRGVDTQYFGPGTRLTVL.

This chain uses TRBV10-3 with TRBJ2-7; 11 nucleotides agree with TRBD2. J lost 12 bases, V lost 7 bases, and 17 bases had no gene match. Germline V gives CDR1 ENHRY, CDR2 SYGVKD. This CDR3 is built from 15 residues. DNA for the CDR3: TGTGCCATCACCACAGCCGGGACTAGCGGCGCGTTGAGGTACTTC. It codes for CAITTAGTSGALRYF.

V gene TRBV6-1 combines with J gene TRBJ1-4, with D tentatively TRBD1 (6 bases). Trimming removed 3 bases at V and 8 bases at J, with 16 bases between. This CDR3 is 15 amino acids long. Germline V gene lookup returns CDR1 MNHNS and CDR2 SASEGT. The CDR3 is CASSDHRVMVEKLFF. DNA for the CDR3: TGTGCCAGCAGTGACCACAGGGTGATGGTGGAAAAACTGTTTTTT.

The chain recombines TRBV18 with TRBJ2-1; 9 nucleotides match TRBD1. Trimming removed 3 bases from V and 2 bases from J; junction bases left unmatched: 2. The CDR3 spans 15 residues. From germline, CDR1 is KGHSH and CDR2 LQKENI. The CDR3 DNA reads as TGTGCCAGCTCACCTGGGACAGGGCCCTACAATGAGCAGTTCTTC. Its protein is CASSPGTGPYNEQFF.

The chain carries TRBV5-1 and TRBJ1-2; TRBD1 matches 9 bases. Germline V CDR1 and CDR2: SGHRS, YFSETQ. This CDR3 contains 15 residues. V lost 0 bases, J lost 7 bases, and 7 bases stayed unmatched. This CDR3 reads CASSLDATGGFGYTF. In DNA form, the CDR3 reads TGCGCCAGCAGCTTGGATGCGACAGGGGGATTTGGCTACACCTTC.

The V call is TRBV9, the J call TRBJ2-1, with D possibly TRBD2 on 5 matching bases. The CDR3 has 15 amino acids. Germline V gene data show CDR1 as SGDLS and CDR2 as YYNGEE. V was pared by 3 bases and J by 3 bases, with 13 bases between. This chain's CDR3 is CASSAGSLFYNEQFF. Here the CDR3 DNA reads TGTGCCAGCAGCGCGGGGTCTCTTTTCTACAATGAGCAGTTCTTC.